This T cell receptor beta chain was sequenced in a study of radiotherapy plus CTLA-4 blockade in lung cancer. The assay was immunoSEQ multiplex PCR, and TCRdb's table has in-frame clones only and misses some. The sample contains about 110,000 clones, approximately 77% of which appear only once. Germline V gene lookup returns CDR1 MGHDK and CDR2 SYGVNS. V gave up 7 bases and J gave up 10 bases, with 28 bases separating them. This CDR3 is built from 16 residues. The source of this sequence is a human donor with non-small cell lung cancer that progressed on radiotherapy plus ipilimumab. Some clones in this sample may be carry-over from other donors' samples. The rearrangement joins TRBV25-1 to TRBJ1-1; D is unclear. This specimen consisted of peripheral blood, obtained from a patient treated with radiotherapy plus ipilimumab. CDR3 sequence reads: CASIDSWGSGPRRAFF. The CDR3 DNA is TGTGCCAGCATTGATTCATGGGGTTCGGGCCCACGAAGAGCTTTCTTT.